Listed below are T cell receptor beta chains from one sample, sequenced in a study of identical twins. MiXCR was run by TCRdb on the 5' RACE reads, yielding one entry per CDR3 protein. The table lists hundreds of thousands of distinct CDR3 sequences, about 18% of them singletons, with roughly 14% in the top ten. In addition, the sample was reused for a study of T cells expressing NK-cell markers.

Sequencing input: PBMCs. The receptors here all came from a woman aged 18-29 years in good health. CDR3s include the opening cysteine and the closing phenylalanine or tryptophan. A D gene is named only where the DNA matches it firmly. Where a row states a size, it is once, few, many or the class of an expanded clone; other rows omit it.

>TRBD1|TRBJ2-2|.|TRBV5-1
CASTQGAHTGELFF
TGCGCCAGTACCCAGGGGGCACACACCGGGGAGCTGTTTTTT
>.|TRBJ2-3|.|TRBV5-1
CASSFPSDSTDTQYF
TGCGCCAGCAGCTTCCCTAGCGACAGCACAGATACGCAGTATTTT
>.|TRBJ1-1|few|TRBV11-2
CASSLDPSGTEAFF
TGTGCCAGCAGCTTAGATCCGTCGGGTACTGAAGCTTTCTTT
>TRBD2|TRBJ2-3|.|TRBV12-3/TRBV12-4
CASSFRSGGGYTDTQYF
TGTGCCAGCAGTTTTAGGTCCGGCGGGGGATACACAGATACGCAGTATTTT
>TRBD1|TRBJ2-7|.|TRBV27
CASSFQGQGLYEQYF
TGTGCCAGCAGTTTCCAGGGACAGGGCCTATACGAGCAGTACTTC
>TRBD2|TRBJ2-2|few|TRBV4-2
CASSQVPGGGAYFGTGELFF
TGTGCCAGCAGCCAAGTTCCGGGCGGGGGGGCCTACTTTGGCACCGGGGAGCTGTTTTTT
>TRBD1|TRBJ1-2|many|TRBV7-2
CASSSRGGRRLNYGYTF
TGTGCCAGCAGCTCGCGAGGGGGCCGCCGGCTTAACTATGGCTACACCTTC
>TRBD1|TRBJ2-3|.|TRBV12-3/TRBV12-4
CASSRTGGNTDTQYF
TGTGCCAGCAGCCGGACAGGGGGGAACACAGATACGCAGTATTTT
>.|TRBJ1-2|.|TRBV6-5
CASSYSVEYYGYTF
TGTGCCAGCAGCTACTCGGTAGAGTACTATGGCTACACCTTC
>.|TRBJ2-5|.|TRBV15
CATSRRVGETQYF
TGTGCCACCAGCAGACGGGTAGGAGAGACCCAGTACTTC
>.|TRBJ2-1|.|TRBV12-5
CASGFPPRLGNEQFF
TGTGCTAGTGGTTTCCCCCCCAGGCTCGGCAATGAGCAGTTCTTC
>.|TRBJ2-1|few|TRBV12-3/TRBV12-4
CASSWYQGSYNEQFF
TGTGCCAGCAGTTGGTATCAGGGATCCTACAATGAGCAGTTCTTC
>.|TRBJ2-5|.|TRBV24-1
CATSDRQETQYF
TGTGCCACCAGTGATCGGCAAGAGACCCAGTACTTC
>.|TRBJ2-5|few|TRBV7-2
CASSLLVPLREETQYF
TGTGCCAGCAGCTTATTGGTACCTCTGAGAGAAGAGACCCAGTACTTC
>.|TRBJ2-1|few|TRBV6-2/TRBV6-3
CASSLPYRVKGDNEQFF
TGTGCCAGCAGTCTGCCTTATAGGGTAAAGGGAGACAATGAGCAGTTCTTC
>.|TRBJ2-7|few|TRBV18
CASSPPLSSYEQYF
TGTGCCAGCTCACCACCGCTTAGCTCCTACGAGCAGTACTTC
>.|TRBJ2-7|few|TRBV5-6
CASSRLGEKAYEQYF
TGTGCCAGCAGCCGCCTGGGGGAAAAGGCCTACGAGCAGTACTTC
>TRBD1|TRBJ2-2|.|TRBV10-2
CASGAQGVGELFF
TGCGCCAGCGGGGCCCAGGGGGTCGGGGAGCTGTTTTTT
>TRBD2|TRBJ2-1|few|TRBV29-1
CSVGRTSGSVEQFF
TGCAGCGTTGGCAGGACTAGCGGGAGTGTTGAGCAGTTCTTC
>TRBD1|TRBJ1-3|.|TRBV6-1
CASSEHGQAASGNTIYF
TGTGCCAGCAGTGAGCACGGACAGGCCGCCTCTGGAAACACCATATATTTT